The present T cell receptor (beta chain) was sequenced within a study of Graves' ophthalmopathy and Graves' hyperthyroidism. RNA served as the template for amplifying TCR beta CDR3 regions. A first-round RT-PCR used HTBI primers, followed by a second-round multiplex PCR. TCRdb re-called the multiplex PCR reads through MiXCR, storing one row per CDR3 protein. The sample lists about 550,000 distinct CDR3 sequences; 35% to 45% were seen once. Study-wide results and limits: Ophthalmopathy was separated from stable hyperthyroidism by a 13-signature model with 85% to 90% sensitivity and 81.08% specificity.

Germline V lookup: CDR1 DFQATT, CDR2 SNEGSKA (reference sequence). J gave up 1 base and V 6 bases, and 12 bases lay outside the gene matches. The CDR3 sequence is 15 residues long. This clonotype was counted ten times or more. Its antigen is not identified. The genes are TRBV20-1 and TRBJ2-7, with TRBD1 matching 7 bases. Sequencing was performed on peripheral blood or thyroid tissue (not recorded which). The receptor comes from an adult man with Graves' hyperthyroidism. Here the CDR3 reads CSAPNHDRVSYEQYF. The CDR3 bases are TGCAGTGCGCCTAACCACGACAGGGTTTCCTACGAGCAGTACTTC.